This entry lists 2 T cell receptor beta chains sequenced from one sample in a study of blood T cell repertoires in COVID-19. Sequencing was performed with immunoSEQ multiplex PCR; in TCRdb, only in-frame clones are kept and a portion is missing. Here the sample spans around 300,000 clones, approximately 85% being singletons. The sequencing sample was made of peripheral blood. These receptors all come from a man aged 18 to 29 with active or convalescent COVID-19.

The V gene is TRBV6-6, the J gene TRBJ1-5, with a possible D match to TRBD1 (5 bases). Per the germline V gene, CDR1 is MNHNY and CDR2 is SVGAGI (reference sequence). This CDR3 spans 15 amino acids. V was pared by 7 bases and J by 0 bases, with 13 bases between. The CDR3: CASIGQGSSNQPQHF. CDR3 nucleotides: TGTGCCAGCATAGGGCAGGGAAGTAGCAATCAGCCCCAGCATTTT.

The genes are TRBV9 and TRBJ2-5, with a possible D match to TRBD1 (5 bases). The V gene lost 4 bases and the J gene lost 2 bases, with 24 bases spanning the gap. The germline gives CDR1 SGDLS, CDR2 YYNGEE. There are 18 residues in the CDR3. The CDR3 DNA reads TGTGCCAGCAGCCACAGCCAGGGATTAGATGACAGACAAGAGACCCAGTACTTC. Protein: CASSHSQGLDDRQETQYF.